This TCR beta chain was identified during a study of cytomegalovirus exposure and HLA in healthy donors. Comments on this clone: Its specificity is unknown. The identical CDR3 is also encoded by other nucleotide sequences in the sample.

Looked up from germline, CDR1 is GTSNPN and CDR2 is SVGIG (reference sequence). With 2 bases removed from V and 7 bases from J, the gap between germline ends came to 18 bases. This CDR3 is built from 16 residues. PCR amplification relied on 60 Vbeta primers (plus 13 Jbeta primers). Profiling relied on immunoSEQ multiplex PCR, and the TCRdb table lists in-frame clones only, not all of them. The sample table sets out tens of thousands of clones. Donors sampled were nominally healthy, though unrecorded immune exposures were likely. Whole-study results and caveats: Solely CMV serostatus was available to characterize immune exposure. As a later analysis showed, a missense DCLRE1C variant was linked to trimming of TCR beta V- and J-genes. 164 TCR beta chains were listed as cytomegalovirus-associated.

Source material: PBMCs. This chain links TRBV30 with TRBJ1-6, with D tentatively TRBD1 (5 bases). The sequence was obtained from a girl under 18 in good health and CMV-seropositive. The CDR3 nucleotides are TGTGCCTGGAGTCAAGTCCCCGGGACTCCGAATTCACCCCTCCACTTT. Its translation is CAWSQVPGTPNSPLHF.